The T cell receptor (beta chain) described here comes from a study of control samples from healthy donors and cancer patients. Using immunoSEQ multiplex PCR, the repertoire was profiled, and TCRdb retains in-frame clones only, with some absent. The sample lists 120,000 to 150,000 clones, less than 95% occurring once. The CDR3 is made up of 15 amino acids. V gave up 2 bases and J gave up 2 bases; unmatched junction bases: 4. The V gene's germline CDR1 is KGHSH and CDR2 LQKENI. The source of this sequence is a man aged 18 to 35 in good health. The V gene is TRBV18, the J gene TRBJ2-3; 7 bases fit TRBD1. The sequencing input was blood. CDR3 coding DNA: TGTGCCAGCTCACCATGGGACAGCTCCACAGATACGCAGTATTTT. It specifies CASSPWDSSTDTQYF.